Below, 21 T cell receptor beta chains from the same sample are listed, as sequenced in a study of T cell responses to AZD1222 COVID-19 vaccine. Only in-frame clones appear in the TCRdb table, and some are missing; sequencing was by immunoSEQ multiplex PCR. The table includes 180,000 or so clones, 80% to 95% detected once. Sequences were derived from peripheral blood, sampled 28 days after the second AZD1222 dose. The source is an adult who received the AZD1222 COVID-19 vaccine.

The chain is built from TRBV15 and TRBJ2-1; 7 bases match TRBD2. CDR1 and CDR2 from the germline V gene are LNHNV and YYDKDF (reference sequence). This CDR3 has 13 residues. V shed 5 bases and J 8 bases; nucleotides not matched to a gene: 6. The chain's CDR3 is CATSPRLAHEQFF. CDR3 nucleotides: TGTGCCACCAGCCCCCGACTAGCCCATGAGCAGTTCTTC. Complete variable domain (other parts from reference TRBV15 and TRBJ2-1): DAMVIQNPRYQVTQFGKPVTLSCSQTLNHNVMYWYQQKSSQAPKLLFHYYDKDFNNEADTPDNFQSRRPNTSFCFLDIRSPGLGDTAMYLCATSPRLAHEQFFGPGTRLTVL.

The chain carries TRBV7-3 and TRBJ1-5; D might be TRBD1 (6 bases). Germline V gene lookup returns CDR1 SGHTA and CDR2 FQGTGA. CDR3 length: 15 amino acids. The ends were cut back, 0 bases at V and 6 bases at J, with 12 bases in the middle. CDR3 sequence reads: CASSLTCRGCQPQHF. CDR3 bases: TGTGCCAGCAGCTTAACCTGCAGGGGCTGTCAGCCCCAGCATTTT.

This chain connects TRBV19 to TRBJ1-3; D call uncertain. Trimming stripped 10 bases from V and 0 bases from J, with 16 bases between. The germline CDR1 and CDR2 sequences are LNHDA and SQIVND (reference sequence). The CDR3 spans 15 residues. The CDR3 nucleotides read TGTGCCACCGAACCTGAAATGAGCTCTGGAAACACCATATATTTT. This translates into CATEPEMSSGNTIYF. Using reference TRBV19 and TRBJ1-3 for the parts outside the CDR3, the full variable domain is DGGITQSPKYLFRKEGQNVTLSCEQNLNHDAMYWYRQDPGQGLRLIYYSQIVNDFQKGDIAEGYSVSREKKESFPLTVTSAQKNPTAFYLCATEPEMSSGNTIYFGEGSWLTVV.

This chain links TRBV18 with TRBJ1-1; 8 bases are shared with TRBD1. The CDR3 has 12 residues. Germline CDR1 KGHSH, CDR2 LQKENI. V shed 3 bases and J 8 bases; nucleotides not matched to a gene: 2. CDR3 amino acids: CASSPNRGEAFF. Here the CDR3 DNA reads TGTGCCAGCTCACCCAACAGGGGGGAAGCTTTCTTT.

The genes are TRBV6-5 and TRBJ1-2; a possible D gene is TRBD1 (6 bases). This CDR3 has 15 amino acids. The V end lost 6 bases, the J end lost 3 bases, and 17 bases lay between the germline ends. CDR1 and CDR2 from the germline V gene are MNHEY and SVGAGI. CDR3 sequence (DNA): TGTGCCAGCAGCCAGGGTGGGGGCGCGGACTATGGCTACACCTTC. This gives the protein CASSQGGGADYGYTF.

The CDR3 sequence: CASSPPPHNEQFF. The CDR3 region has the DNA TGTGCCAGCAGCCCTCCCCCACACAATGAGCAGTTCTTC. The chain combines TRBV28 with TRBJ2-1; unclear D gene. Germline V lookup: CDR1 MDHEN, CDR2 SYDVKM. CDR3 length equals 13 residues. The V end was cut by 6 bases, the J end by 5 bases, with 11 bases between.

The sample holds a few counts of this clone. The chain couples TRBV10-2 to TRBJ1-1; D not resolved. This CDR3 has 14 amino acids. Trimming removed 7 bases from V and 1 base from J, with 13 bases in between. Per germline, CDR1 WSHSY and CDR2 SAAADI. DNA of the CDR3: TGCGCCAGCAACAACCAGGCTCCGAACACTGAAGCTTTCTTT. Translation gives CASNNQAPNTEAFF.

This chain links TRBV5-1 with TRBJ2-7; 7 nucleotides agree with TRBD1. V shed 4 bases and J 0 bases; nucleotides not matched to a gene: 10. CDR3 length equals 16 residues. Germline CDR1 reads SGHRS; CDR2 reads YFSETQ. CDR3 in amino acids: CASSPRRQGTSYEQYF. As DNA, the CDR3 is TGCGCCAGCAGCCCCCGCAGACAGGGAACCTCCTACGAGCAGTACTTC.

The gene calls are TRBV9 and TRBJ2-7, with TRBD2 matching over 10 bases. V was clipped by 4 bases and J by 1 base; unmatched bases: 8. The germline V gene encodes CDR1 SGDLS and CDR2 YYNGEE. The CDR3 runs 16 residues. The CDR3 DNA reads as TGTGCCAGCAGCCCAAACGAGCGGGGGGGTTCCTACGAGCAGTACTTC. Translation: CASSPNERGGSYEQYF.

The chain is built from TRBV7-2 and TRBJ1-2, with a tentative D call TRBD1 (5 bases). CDR3 length equals 14 residues. Between the trimmed V and J ends, which lost 5 bases and 8 bases, there was a span of 18 bases. Germline values: CDR1 SGHTA, CDR2 FQGNSA. The CDR3 sequence is CASSLGASPPGYTF. DNA for the CDR3: TGTGCCAGCAGCCTCGGGGCCAGCCCGCCGGGCTACACCTTC.

The chain is built from TRBV18 and TRBJ2-1; D might be TRBD1 (6 bases). The germline gives CDR1 KGHSH, CDR2 LQKENI. This CDR3 has 15 residues. The germline V and J ends were trimmed by 0 bases and 3 bases, with 9 bases remaining between them. The CDR3 DNA follows: TGTGCCAGCTCACCACCGAACAGGGACTACAATGAGCAGTTCTTC. It codes for CASSPPNRDYNEQFF. Full variable domain (rest looked up from reference TRBV18 and TRBJ2-1): NAGVMQNPRHLVRRRGQEARLRCSPMKGHSHVYWYRQLPEEGLKFMVYLQKENIIDESGMPKERFSAEFPKEGPSILRIQQVVRGDSAAYFCASSPPNRDYNEQFFGPGTRLTVL.

The table lists this clone with a few counts. J is TRBJ2-1 and V is TRBV6-6, with a possible D match to TRBD2 (5 bases). V dropped 4 bases and J dropped 5 bases, with 9 bases sitting between them. The CDR3 length is 13 residues. CDR1 and CDR2 from the germline V gene are MNHNY and SVGAGI (reference sequence). The CDR3 region is CASSFVEDNEQFF. The CDR3 DNA is TGTGCCAGCAGTTTTGTGGAGGACAATGAGCAGTTCTTC.

A few counts support this clone. The CDR3 DNA sequence: TGTGCCAGCAGTTACGCTAGAGCCCGCGCTGAAGCTTTCTTT. Its protein product is CASSYARARAEAFF. The J gene is TRBJ1-1, the V gene TRBV6-5, with D uncertain. Germline CDR1 MNHEY, CDR2 SVGAGI. CDR3 length: 14 amino acids. The V and J ends lost 2 bases and 6 bases respectively, with 13 bases between them.

The chain employs TRBV7-2 and TRBJ2-7; tentatively, D is TRBD1 (6 bases). The CDR3 covers 13 residues. CDR1 is SGHTA, CDR2 FQGNSA, per germline. V was cut by 6 bases and J by 3 bases, with 12 bases left in between. The CDR3: CASSPGHLYEQYF. The DNA of the CDR3 is TGTGCCAGCAGTCCGGGACACCTCTACGAGCAGTACTTC.

The CDR3: CASSPPGQSEQFF. The CDR3, as DNA: TGTGCCAGCTCACCACCTGGACAGTCTGAGCAGTTCTTC. The gene calls are TRBV18 and TRBJ2-1; D might be TRBD1 (6 bases). CDR1 is KGHSH, CDR2 LQKENI, per germline. Trimming pared 0 bases from V and 9 bases from J, leaving 9 bases between. There are 13 residues in the CDR3.

This clone is a singleton in its sample. The chain couples TRBV6-2 or TRBV6-3 to TRBJ2-1; D perhaps matches TRBD2 (6 bases). Germline CDR1 and CDR2: MNHEY and SVGEGT. Trimming cost V 4 bases and J 4 bases, with 11 bases left between them. This CDR3 contains 14 residues. CDR3 region: CASSFGTGYNEQFF. CDR3 coding DNA: TGTGCCAGCAGTTTCGGGACTGGATACAATGAGCAGTTCTTC.

V usage is TRBV2 and J usage is TRBJ1-2; D gene ambiguous. Germline values: CDR1 SNHLY, CDR2 FYNNEI. The ends were cut back, 6 bases at V and 7 bases at J, with 12 bases in the middle. The length of the CDR3 is 12 residues. CDR3 in DNA: TGTGCCAGCAGAGTCATGACCCCTGGCTACACCTTC. It codes for CASRVMTPGYTF.

J is TRBJ2-3 and V is TRBV7-2; 7 bases align to TRBD1. The CDR3 sequence is 16 residues long. Trimming removed 2 bases from V and 2 bases from J; junction bases left unmatched: 7. Per germline, CDR1 SGHTA and CDR2 FQGNSA. CDR3 nucleotides: TGTGCCAGCAGCTTAATCGGGACAGCAAACACAGATACGCAGTATTTT. The encoded protein is CASSLIGTANTDTQYF.

The chain links TRBV5-6 to TRBJ2-7; D could derive from TRBD1 or TRBD2 (5 bases each). The CDR3 loop spans 13 amino acids. The germline V and J ends were trimmed by 3 bases and 3 bases, with 10 bases remaining between them. The germline CDR1 and CDR2 sequences are SGHDT and YYEEEE. In DNA form, the CDR3 reads TGTGCCAGCAGCTCGGGGACGTTCTACGAGCAGTACTTC. Its protein product is CASSSGTFYEQYF.

The chain has TRBV5-1 and TRBJ1-3; 10 bases agree with TRBD1. The germline CDR1 and CDR2 sequences are SGHRS and YFSETQ. The CDR3 runs to 16 residues. The V segment lost 0 bases and the J segment 7 bases; nucleotides outside the gene matches: 7. This CDR3 reads CASSLEGTGASNTIYF. CDR3 sequence (DNA): TGCGCCAGCAGCTTGGAGGGGACAGGGGCCTCGAACACCATATATTTT.

CDR3 loop: CASSDSMGHWRTEAFF. The DNA of the CDR3 is TGTGCCAGCAGTGACTCGATGGGACACTGGAGAACTGAAGCTTTCTTT. The chain is built from TRBV6-4 and TRBJ1-1; perhaps TRBD1 as D (6 bases). The germline CDR1 and CDR2 sequences are MRHNA and SNTAGT. The V end was cut by 0 bases, the J end by 5 bases, with 16 bases between. This CDR3 spans 16 amino acids.